This T cell receptor beta chain was documented in a study of blood T cell repertoires in COVID-19. Across the whole study: Samples came from the United States, Italy and Spain, spanning acute and convalescent COVID-19. In each case, the material was cDNA or gDNA derived from T cells, B-cell-depleted T cells, or PBMCs.

Under the authors' procedure: Estimates of nucleated cell counts were drawn from the amplification of reference gene primers. This table comes from immunoSEQ multiplex PCR, and its TCRdb copy is limited to in-frame clones, with some not included. The V and J calls and clone size are taken from that table; D and trimming were inferred from the DNA. The repertoire consists of roughly 260,000 clones, with 80% to 90% occurring once and the leading ten covering under 2.5%. V shed 3 bases and J 5 bases; nucleotides not matched to a gene: 5. Germline V gene lookup returns CDR1 SGDLS and CDR2 YYNGEE. The CDR3 totals 14 residues.

The chain is built from TRBV9 and TRBJ2-7, with TRBD2 matching over 10 bases. This clonotype was obtained from a woman between 50 and 59 years old with acute or convalescent COVID-19. The sample consisted of peripheral blood. This CDR3 reads CASSASGRGDEQYF. The CDR3 DNA follows: TGTGCCAGCAGCGCAAGCGGGAGGGGGGACGAGCAGTACTTC.